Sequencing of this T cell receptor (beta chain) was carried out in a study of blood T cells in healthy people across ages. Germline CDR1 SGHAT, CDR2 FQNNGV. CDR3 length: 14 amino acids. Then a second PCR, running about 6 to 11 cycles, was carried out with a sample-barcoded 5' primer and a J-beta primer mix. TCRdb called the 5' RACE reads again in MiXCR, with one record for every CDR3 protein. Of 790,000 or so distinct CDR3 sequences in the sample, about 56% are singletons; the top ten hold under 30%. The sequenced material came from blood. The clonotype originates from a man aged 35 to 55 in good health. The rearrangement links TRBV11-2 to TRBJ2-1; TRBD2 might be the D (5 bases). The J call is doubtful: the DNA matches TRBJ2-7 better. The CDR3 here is CASSLAGEMYEQYF. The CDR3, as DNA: TGTGCCAGCAGCTTAGCCGGGGAAATGTACGAGCAGTACTTC.